The 19 T cell receptor beta chains in this list originate from one sample, sequenced in a study of cytomegalovirus exposure and HLA in healthy donors. The PCR employed 60 Vbeta primers together with 13 Jbeta primers. Sequencing used immunoSEQ multiplex PCR; TCRdb keeps in-frame clones, though not all of them. Here the sample spans more than 150,000 clones, more than 75% being singletons. Sequenced: PBMCs. These receptors all stem from a woman aged 30 to 39 in good health and CMV-seropositive.

The table lists this clone with a few counts. The rearrangement uses TRBV5-4 and TRBJ2-2, with 8 positions matching TRBD1. With 5 bases clipped from V and 0 bases from J, the junction kept 6 bases outside the gene matches. The CDR3 loop spans 16 amino acids. The germline gives CDR1 SGHNT, CDR2 YYREEE (reference sequence). CDR3 amino acids: CASSSDRASNTGELFF. The CDR3 nucleotides read TGTGCCAGCAGTTCGGACAGGGCCTCGAACACCGGGGAGCTGTTTTTT.

V and J are TRBV6-6 and TRBJ2-1; 8 bases fit TRBD2. In germline, CDR1 is MNHNY, CDR2 SVGAGI (reference sequence). V lost 4 bases to trimming and J lost 4 bases; unmatched junction nucleotides: 9. The CDR3 totals 16 residues. CDR3 sequence (DNA): TGTGCCAGCAGTTCAGTTCCAGCGGGGGTTTACAATGAGCAGTTCTTC. Protein: CASSSVPAGVYNEQFF.

This clone was recorded only once. The chain carries TRBV10-3 and TRBJ1-4, with unresolved D. Looked up from germline, CDR1 is ENHRY and CDR2 is SYGVKD. Trimming removed 0 bases from V and 4 bases from J, with 6 bases in between. This CDR3 region has 14 residues. CDR3 sequence reads: CAISESSGNEKLFF. CDR3 DNA sequence: TGTGCCATCAGTGAGTCTAGCGGTAATGAAAAACTGTTTTTT.

The V and J genes are TRBV2 and TRBJ2-5; a possible D gene is TRBD2 (5 bases). Germline loops: CDR1 SNHLY, CDR2 FYNNEI. V was clipped by 4 bases and J by 4 bases, with 16 bases between them. This CDR3 is 15 amino acids long. CDR3 bases: TGTGCCAGCAGTGTGACCGGGATGGAACGAGAGACCCAGTACTTC. Translated: CASSVTGMERETQYF.

This clone was counted only a few times. The rearrangement joins TRBV7-3 to TRBJ1-6; D uncertain. This CDR3 has 13 amino acids. Between the trimmed V and J ends, which lost 5 bases and 7 bases, there was a span of 9 bases. CDR1 and CDR2 (germline): SGHTA, FQGTGA. CDR3 sequence reads: CASSISPNSPLHF. In DNA, the CDR3 is TGTGCCAGCAGCATCTCTCCCAATTCACCCCTCCACTTT.

The genes are TRBV11-2 and TRBJ2-2; D is undetermined. V lost 5 bases and J lost 5, with 9 bases in between. Germline V gene sequence: CDR1 SGHAT, CDR2 FQNNGV. The CDR3 totals 13 residues. The CDR3 loop reads CASSPRQTGELFF. CDR3 sequence (DNA): TGTGCCAGCAGCCCCCGTCAGACCGGGGAGCTGTTTTTT.

The rearrangement joins TRBV5-1 to TRBJ1-1; D possibly corresponds to TRBD1 (6 bases). CDR3 size: 14 residues. V was trimmed by 2 bases and J by 5 bases, leaving 13 bases between them. CDR1 is SGHRS and CDR2 is YFSETQ in the germline V gene. For the CDR3, the DNA is TGCGCCAGCAGCTTCCAGGGGCTGGGGACTGAAGCTTTCTTT. Residues: CASSFQGLGTEAFF.

This chain links TRBV4-3 with TRBJ2-3; TRBD1 might be the D (5 bases). Per germline, CDR1 LGHNA and CDR2 YSLEER. The CDR3 has 16 amino acids. V was trimmed by 2 bases and J by 2 bases, leaving 14 bases between them. The CDR3 sequence: CASSQIPGSTTDTQYF. In DNA form, the CDR3 reads TGCGCCAGCAGCCAAATTCCAGGGTCAACCACAGATACGCAGTATTTT.

This clone came up a few times. The rearrangement links TRBV4-1 to TRBJ2-4; D perhaps matches TRBD1 (5 bases). Germline loops: CDR1 MGHRA, CDR2 YSYEKL. V gave up 1 base and J gave up 3 bases, with 16 bases separating them. This CDR3 has 17 residues. This CDR3 is CASSQASAGPLKNIQYF. In DNA, the CDR3 is TGCGCCAGCAGCCAAGCCTCCGCAGGGCCCCTCAAAAACATTCAGTACTTC.

The chain combines TRBV11-3 with TRBJ1-1; a possible D gene is TRBD1 (5 bases). The V gene's germline CDR1 is SGHNT and CDR2 YENEEA. CDR3 length: 14 residues. V shed 3 bases and J shed 0 bases, with 8 bases lying between them. The chain's CDR3 is CASSLTDMNTEAFF. The CDR3 nucleotides read TGTGCCAGCAGCTTGACAGACATGAACACTGAAGCTTTCTTT.

This clone has just a few counts. V usage is TRBV7-3 and J usage is TRBJ1-6, with 8 bases fitting TRBD1. Trimming at V came to 5 bases and at J to 11 bases, leaving 5 bases not matched to a gene. Germline CDR1 and CDR2: SGHTA and FQGTGA. This CDR3 spans 13 amino acids. In nucleotides, the CDR3 is TGTGCCAGCAGCCCGACAGGGGAACCACCCCTCCACTTT. This codes for CASSPTGEPPLHF.

V and J are TRBV9 and TRBJ2-1; D is perhaps TRBD2 (5 bases). This CDR3 comprises 13 residues. V lost 4 bases and J 9 bases, leaving 14 bases between the germline ends. The germline CDR1 and CDR2 sequences are SGDLS and YYNGEE. CDR3 sequence: CASSPWIAPEQFF. The CDR3 DNA is TGTGCCAGCAGCCCCTGGATAGCGCCTGAGCAGTTCTTC.

The V and J genes are TRBV4-3 and TRBJ1-5, with D unresolved. The germline V gene encodes CDR1 LGHNA and CDR2 YSLEER. V lost 0 bases and J lost 4, with 10 bases in between. This CDR3 region has 15 residues. In DNA, the CDR3 is TGCGCCAGCAGCCAAGAAGGGAGGAGGAATCAGCCCCAGCATTTT. Its translation: CASSQEGRRNQPQHF.

This chain connects TRBV4-2 to TRBJ1-5; tentatively, D is TRBD1 (6 bases). The V end was cut by 0 bases, the J end by 4 bases, with 19 bases between. Germline V gene data show CDR1 as LGHNA and CDR2 as YNFKEQ. This CDR3 is 18 amino acids long. The CDR3 DNA sequence: TGTGCCAGCAGCCAAGAGAGGAGCCGGACAGCCAAGAATCAGCCCCAGCATTTT. Amino acids: CASSQERSRTAKNQPQHF.

V gene TRBV6-1 combines with J gene TRBJ2-5, with a tentative D call TRBD2 (6 bases). The germline gives CDR1 MNHNS, CDR2 SASEGT. Trimming left V 1 base short and J 5 bases short, with 17 bases between. This CDR3 comprises 16 residues. The CDR3 loop reads CASSEGGTDYRETQYF. In nucleotides, the CDR3 is TGTGCCAGCAGTGAAGGAGGAACGGACTATCGCGAGACCCAGTACTTC.

This clone showed up just a few times. The chain carries TRBV10-3 and TRBJ2-1, with 13 bases fitting TRBD2. In germline, CDR1 is ENHRY, CDR2 SYGVKD. The CDR3 is 18 residues long. The V and J ends lost 8 bases and 0 bases, in that order; junction bases with no gene match: 10. The CDR3 DNA reads as TGTGCCATCCCTCGGACTAGCGGGGGCCCTAGCTCCTACAATGAGCAGTTCTTC. Its protein product is CAIPRTSGGPSSYNEQFF.

The genes are TRBV11-3 and TRBJ1-1, with TRBD1 matching over 7 bases. The V and J ends lost 4 bases and 0 bases, in that order; junction bases with no gene match: 5. This CDR3 has 15 residues. CDR1 SGHNT and CDR2 YENEEA come from the germline V gene. The DNA of the CDR3 is TGTGCCAGCAGCTGGACAGGCTCAATGAACACTGAAGCTTTCTTT. It encodes CASSWTGSMNTEAFF.

This sequence joins TRBV6-1 and TRBJ2-7; a weak D match, TRBD2 (6 bases). The CDR3 has 15 residues. The V end lost 4 bases, the J end lost 6 bases, and 19 bases lay between the germline ends. Germline assignment: CDR1 MNHNS and CDR2 SASEGT. CDR3 residues: CASSGPGLQPPEQYF. CDR3 in DNA: TGTGCCAGCAGTGGACCGGGACTCCAACCGCCCGAGCAGTACTTC.

CDR3 in DNA: TGTGCCAGCAGTCTTCGGGTAGGGGAAGAAAAACTGTTTTTT. Protein product: CASSLRVGEEKLFF. The genes are TRBV28 and TRBJ1-4; perhaps TRBD1 as D (5 bases). Per the germline V gene, CDR1 is MDHEN and CDR2 is SYDVKM. Trimming cost V 5 bases and J 8 bases, with 15 bases left between them. The CDR3 totals 14 residues.